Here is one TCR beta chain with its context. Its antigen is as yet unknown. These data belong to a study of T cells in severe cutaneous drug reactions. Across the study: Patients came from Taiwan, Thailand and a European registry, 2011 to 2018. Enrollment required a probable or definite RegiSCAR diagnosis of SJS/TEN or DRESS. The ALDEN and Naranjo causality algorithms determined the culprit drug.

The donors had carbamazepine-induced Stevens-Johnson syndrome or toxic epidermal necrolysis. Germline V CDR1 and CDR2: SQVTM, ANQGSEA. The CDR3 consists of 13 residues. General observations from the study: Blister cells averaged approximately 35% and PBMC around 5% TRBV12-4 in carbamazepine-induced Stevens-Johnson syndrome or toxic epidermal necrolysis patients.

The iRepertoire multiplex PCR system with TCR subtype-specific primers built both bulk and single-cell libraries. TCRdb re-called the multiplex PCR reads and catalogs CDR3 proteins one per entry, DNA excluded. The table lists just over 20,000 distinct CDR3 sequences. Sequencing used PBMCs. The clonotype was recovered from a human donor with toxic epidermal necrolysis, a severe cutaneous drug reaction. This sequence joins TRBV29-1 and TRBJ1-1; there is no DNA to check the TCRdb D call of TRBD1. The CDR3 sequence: CSVARQGLTEAFF.